This T cell receptor (beta chain) was recorded in a study of siplizumab effects on memory and regulatory T cells. Looked up from germline, CDR1 is LNHDA and CDR2 is SQIVND (reference sequence). The CDR3 has 14 amino acids. V lost 4 bases and J lost 4; bases outside the gene matches: 2. Study-wide findings and caveats: The apparent diversity of naive T cells exceeded that of memory cells, and naive T cells seemed to make a major contribution to the alloresponse. Alloreactive sequences traceable to unstimulated CD4+ memory cells declined significantly under siplizumab.

Details on this clone: Its antigen is currently unknown.

Some clones are missing from TCRdb's copy, which holds only in-frame ones; the method was immunoSEQ multiplex PCR. The sample lists about 69,000 clones; 88% were seen once. The rearrangement uses TRBV19 and TRBJ2-1; TRBD2 matches at 9 bases. This TCR came from a human donor in good health. Sequencing was carried out using Tregs sorted from blood. In DNA form, the CDR3 reads TGTGCCAGTAGTAGGCTAGCGGGGTACAATGAGCAGTTCTTC. It specifies CASSRLAGYNEQFF.